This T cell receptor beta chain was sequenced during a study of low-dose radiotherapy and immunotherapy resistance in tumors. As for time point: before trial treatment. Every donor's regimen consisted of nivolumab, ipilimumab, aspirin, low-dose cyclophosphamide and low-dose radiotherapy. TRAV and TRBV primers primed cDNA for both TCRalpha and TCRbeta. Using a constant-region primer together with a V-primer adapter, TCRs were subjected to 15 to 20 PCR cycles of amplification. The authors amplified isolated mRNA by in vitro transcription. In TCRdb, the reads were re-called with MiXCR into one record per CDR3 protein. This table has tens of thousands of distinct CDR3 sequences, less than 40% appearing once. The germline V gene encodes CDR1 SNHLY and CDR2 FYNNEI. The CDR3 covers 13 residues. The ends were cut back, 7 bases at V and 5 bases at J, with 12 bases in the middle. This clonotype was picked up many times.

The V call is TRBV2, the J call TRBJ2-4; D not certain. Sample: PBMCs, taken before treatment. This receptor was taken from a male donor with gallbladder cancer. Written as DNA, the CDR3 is TGTGCCAGCATTGGTCAGGCCCAAAACATTCAGTACTTC. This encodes CASIGQAQNIQYF.